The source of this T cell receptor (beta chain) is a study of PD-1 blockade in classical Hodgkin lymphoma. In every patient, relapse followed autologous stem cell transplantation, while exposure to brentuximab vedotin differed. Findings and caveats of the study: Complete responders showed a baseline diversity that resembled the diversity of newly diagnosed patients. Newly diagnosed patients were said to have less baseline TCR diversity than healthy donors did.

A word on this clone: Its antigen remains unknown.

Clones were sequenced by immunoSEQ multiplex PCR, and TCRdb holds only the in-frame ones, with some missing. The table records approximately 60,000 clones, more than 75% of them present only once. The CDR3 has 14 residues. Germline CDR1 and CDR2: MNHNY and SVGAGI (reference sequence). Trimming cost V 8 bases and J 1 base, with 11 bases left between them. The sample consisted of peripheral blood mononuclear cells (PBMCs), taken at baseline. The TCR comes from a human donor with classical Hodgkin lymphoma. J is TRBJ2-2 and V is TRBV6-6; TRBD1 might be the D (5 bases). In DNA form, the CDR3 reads TGTGCCAGCGGAACAGGACAGAACACCGGGGAGCTGTTTTTT. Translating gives CASGTGQNTGELFF.